Described below is a single TCR beta chain sequence and its context. CDR3 length equals 17 residues. Germline CDR1 and CDR2: LGHNA and YSLEER. Trimming cost V 3 bases and J 5 bases; bases outside gene matches: 11. The use of a sample-barcoded 5' primer and a J-beta primer mix characterized a second PCR of about 7 to 12 cycles. Every sample gave at least 2.5 million paired-end reads containing CDR3. One entry per CDR3 protein results from TCRdb running MiXCR on the 5' RACE reads. In the table there are roughly 900,000 distinct CDR3 sequences, about 30% of which are singletons. These data are taken from a study of blood T cells in healthy people across ages.

Sequencing used blood. The receptor comes from an elderly woman in good health. The genes are TRBV4-3 and TRBJ2-1; 9 bases match TRBD2. The CDR3 loop reads CASSQIPSGGTHNEQFF. The CDR3 DNA reads TGCGCCAGCAGCCAGATCCCCAGCGGGGGGACGCACAATGAGCAGTTCTTC.